This T cell receptor beta chain was retrieved from a study of T cell repertoires in cytomegalovirus infection. Overall study context: The authors used CMV epitopes that were HLA-C-restricted (recently identified) and HLA-B-restricted (well studied). Findings and limits, study-wide: The ex vivo response was dominated by HLA-C-restricted CMV-specific TCR beta clonotypes. Public TCR beta family frequency separated CMV-and-HLA carriers, including in an independent cohort.

Trimming left V 5 bases short and J 6 bases short, with 23 bases between. This CDR3 comprises 16 residues. Germline lookup yields CDR1 MNHEY and CDR2 SMNVEV (reference sequence). TCRdb analysed the reads with MiXCR anew, one entry per CDR3 protein. This table holds 140,000 to 150,000 distinct CDR3 sequences, about 31% found once. As to this clonotype: Antigen: not known.

This material consisted of CD8+ T cells from cultured PBMCs, taken from culture after CMV antigen stimulation. The clonotype comes from a human donor in good health (CMV status not recorded). Some clones in this sample may be carry-over from other donors' samples. This chain joins TRBV27 and TRBJ2-7, with a weak D call TRBD2 (6 bases). CDR3 sequence: CASSPPGTAQVREQYF. CDR3 DNA: TGTGCCAGCAGTCCTCCCGGGACTGCTCAAGTACGCGAGCAGTACTTC.